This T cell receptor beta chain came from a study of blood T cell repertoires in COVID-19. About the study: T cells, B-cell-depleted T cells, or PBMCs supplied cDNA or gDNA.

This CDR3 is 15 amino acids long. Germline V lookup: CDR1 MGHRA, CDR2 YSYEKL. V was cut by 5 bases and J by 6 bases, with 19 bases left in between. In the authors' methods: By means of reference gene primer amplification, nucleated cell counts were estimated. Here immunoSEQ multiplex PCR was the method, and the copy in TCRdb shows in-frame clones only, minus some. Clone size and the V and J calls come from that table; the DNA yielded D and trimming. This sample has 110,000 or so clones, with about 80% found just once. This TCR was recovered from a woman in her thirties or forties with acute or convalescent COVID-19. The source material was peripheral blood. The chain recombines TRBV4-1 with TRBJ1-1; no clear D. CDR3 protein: CASSDSRRVSAEAFF. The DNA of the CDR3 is TGCGCCAGCAGCGACTCCCGCCGGGTATCGGCTGAAGCTTTCTTT.